This T cell receptor beta chain was observed in a study of identical twins. The study, taken as a whole, reports: Within monozygotic twins, out-of-frame TCR alpha sharing was underestimated by the models. Interpretation of the results relied on cross-sectional statistical analysis and not on following the same donors.

This CDR3 has 15 amino acids. Germline V CDR1 and CDR2: SGHVS, FQNEAQ. V lost 7 bases to trimming and J lost 5 bases; unmatched junction nucleotides: 12. On this clonotype: Its antigen is currently unknown.

A universal primer binding site was introduced by template switching. The final cDNA contained unique molecular identifiers. TCRdb re-called the 5' RACE reads through MiXCR, storing one row per CDR3 protein. The sample consists of around 370,000 distinct CDR3 sequences, 7% to 9.5% of them appearing once. The receptor's source is a woman in her forties or fifties in good health. The V call is TRBV7-8, the J call TRBJ2-3; 7 bases fit TRBD2. The sample taken for sequencing was naive T cells sorted from blood. CDR3 DNA: TGTGCCAGCACCCCCGGGGCAGCGGGGCGAGATACGCAGTATTTT. Its translation: CASTPGAAGRDTQYF.